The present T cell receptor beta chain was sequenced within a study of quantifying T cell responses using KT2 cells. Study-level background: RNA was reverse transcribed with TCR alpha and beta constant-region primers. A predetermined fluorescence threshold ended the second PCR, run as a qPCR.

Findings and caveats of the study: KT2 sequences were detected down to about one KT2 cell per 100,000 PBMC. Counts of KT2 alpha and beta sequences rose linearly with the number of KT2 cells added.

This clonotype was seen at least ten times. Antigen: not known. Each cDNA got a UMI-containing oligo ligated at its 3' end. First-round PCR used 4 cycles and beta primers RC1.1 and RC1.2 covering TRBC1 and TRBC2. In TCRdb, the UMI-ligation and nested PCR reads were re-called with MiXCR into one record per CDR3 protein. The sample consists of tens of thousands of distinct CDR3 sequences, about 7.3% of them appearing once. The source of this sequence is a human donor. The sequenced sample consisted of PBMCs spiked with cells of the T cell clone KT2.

The CDR3 loop is CSVGIEEQYF. The CDR3 nucleotides read TGCAGCGTTGGGATCGAGGAGCAGTACTTC. The rearrangement links TRBV29-1 to TRBJ2-7; D unresolved. Trimming removed 4 bases at V and 7 bases at J, with 8 bases between. Germline V gives CDR1 SQVTM, CDR2 ANQGSEA. The CDR3 has 10 amino acids.